Included here is one TCR beta chain sequence, with context. The target antigen is unknown. Primers: 60 Vbeta forward and 13 Jbeta reverse. TCRdb keeps only in-frame clones here, not all; method: immunoSEQ multiplex PCR. Of over 90,000 clones listed, 73% are singletons. This sample is part of a study of cytomegalovirus exposure and HLA in healthy donors. General study points: At a 0.05 false discovery rate, a later analysis found some 18,000 TCR beta sequences to be associated with HLA alleles. When analyzed later, a missense DCLRE1C variant was found to be linked to TCR beta V- and J-gene trimming.

This receptor was taken from a man aged 35 to 55 in good health and CMV-seronegative. Sequenced sample: PBMCs.

The CDR3 region is CSVMGGQGTNYGYTF. The CDR3 coding sequence is TGCAGCGTTATGGGCGGACAGGGTACTAACTATGGCTACACCTTC. This chain links TRBV29-1 with TRBJ1-2, with 8 bases aligning to TRBD1. Germline CDR1 and CDR2: SQVTM and ANQGSEA. The CDR3 runs to 15 residues. The V and J ends lost 5 bases and 0 bases, in that order; junction bases with no gene match: 8.